The 18 T cell receptor beta chains presented below share a single source sample, sequenced in a study of T cells expressing NK-cell markers. TCRdb reworked the 5' RACE reads into one entry per CDR3 protein, no DNA. The sample holds about 260,000 distinct CDR3 sequences. Sample: blood T cells: a sorted CD56 or NKG2C T cell subset, CD4+ or CD8+ T cells, or bulk PBMC T cells (not recorded which). These receptor sequences come from a woman between 18 and 70 years old in good health.

The chain recombines TRBV20-1 with TRBJ2-3; TCRdb lists TRBD2, though no DNA is available to test this call. This CDR3 contains 17 residues. Germline V CDR1 and CDR2: DFQATT, SNEGSKA (reference sequence). The CDR3 loop reads CSADPTSGGRSTDTQYF.

The genes are TRBV10-3 and TRBJ2-2. CDR1 ENHRY and CDR2 SYGVKD come from the germline V gene. This CDR3 is 15 amino acids long. CDR3 loop: CAISESSANTGELFF.

The rearrangement joins TRBV7-3 to TRBJ2-2; there is no DNA to check the TCRdb D call of TRBD1. Germline V gene sequence: CDR1 SGHTA, CDR2 FQGTGA. The CDR3 has 14 residues. CDR3 in amino acids: CASRMSGGTGELFF.

The chain joins TRBV7-2 to TRBJ2-7; no DNA is available, so the TRBD1 call from TCRdb remains unchecked. CDR1 is SGHTA and CDR2 is FQGNSA in the germline V gene. The CDR3 covers 13 residues. CDR3 region: CASSHRDTYEQYF.

CDR3: CASSFSGMADTQYF. The J gene is TRBJ2-3, the V gene TRBV7-2. This CDR3 is 14 amino acids long. Germline CDR1 reads SGHTA; CDR2 reads FQGNSA.

J is TRBJ2-2 and V is TRBV5-6; TCRdb calls TRBD1, which cannot be checked without DNA. The CDR3 length is 14 residues. The germline V gene encodes CDR1 SGHDT and CDR2 YYEEEE. The CDR3 here is CASCPGGFTGELFF.

The rearrangement uses TRBV3-1 and TRBJ1-2; TCRdb outputs TRBD1, but without DNA this stays unchecked. The germline V gene has CDR1 LGHDT and CDR2 YNNKEL (reference sequence). This CDR3 contains 12 residues. CDR3 loop: CASSQDRGSYTF.

The CDR3 here is CASSYSTGRRAEQYF. The chain carries TRBV6-5 and TRBJ2-7; without DNA, the TCRdb call of TRBD1 cannot be checked. The germline gives CDR1 MNHEY, CDR2 SVGAGI. CDR3 length equals 15 residues.

The rearrangement uses TRBV7-8 and TRBJ2-1; TCRdb selects TRBD2, and the lack of DNA leaves this call unchecked. The CDR3 runs 16 residues. CDR1 is SGHVS, CDR2 FQNEAQ, per germline. CDR3 loop: CASSLPRLADNNEQFF.

The chain links TRBV14 to TRBJ2-3. Germline CDR1 SGHDN, CDR2 FVKESK. This CDR3 contains 12 residues. The CDR3 sequence: CASSQGVNTQYF. The variable domain in full, with the rest retrieved from reference TRBV14 and TRBJ2-3, is EAGVTQFPSHSVIEKGQTVTLRCDPISGHDNLYWYRRVMGKEIKFLLHFVKESKQDESGMPNNRFLAERTGGTYSTLKVQPAELEDSGVYFCASSQGVNTQYFGPGTRLTVL.

The gene calls are TRBV4-2 and TRBJ2-7; TCRdb's D call, TRBD2, is unchecked because there is no DNA. Per germline, CDR1 LGHNA and CDR2 YNFKEQ. The CDR3 has 19 residues. The CDR3 is CASSQESGASGRTQYEQYF.

The chain has TRBV12-3 or TRBV12-4 and TRBJ2-3; TCRdb selects TRBD2, and the lack of DNA leaves this call unchecked. This CDR3 region has 14 residues. The CDR3: CASRRDDSTDTQYF.

The chain uses TRBV20-1 and TRBJ1-1. CDR1 DFQATT and CDR2 SNEGSKA come from the germline V gene (reference sequence). This CDR3 has 12 amino acids. The CDR3 is CSARGHNTEAFF.

The chain couples TRBV4-2 to TRBJ2-5; TCRdb's D call of TRBD2 is untestable without DNA. This CDR3 spans 16 amino acids. Germline-derived CDR1 and CDR2 are LGHNA and YNFKEQ. This chain's CDR3 is CASSQDGGEWFETQYF.

This CDR3 is CASSAGGKTSTDTQYF. The chain joins TRBV9 to TRBJ2-3; TCRdb calls TRBD1, which cannot be checked without DNA. CDR1 SGDLS and CDR2 YYNGEE come from the germline V gene. CDR3 length equals 16 residues.

V gene TRBV24-1 combines with J gene TRBJ2-1; there is no DNA to check the TCRdb D call of TRBD2. The CDR3 has 16 residues. CDR1 and CDR2 (germline): KGHDR, SFDVKD. The CDR3 spells CATSDAGLAGGNEQFF.

This chain links TRBV5-1 with TRBJ2-1. Germline V gene lookup returns CDR1 SGHRS and CDR2 YFSETQ. The CDR3 is 15 amino acids. The CDR3 protein is CASSLSVNPENEQFF.

This CDR3 is CASSLWQWNTGELFF. The genes are TRBV5-6 and TRBJ2-2. Germline CDR1 reads SGHDT; CDR2 reads YYEEEE. The length of the CDR3 is 15 residues.